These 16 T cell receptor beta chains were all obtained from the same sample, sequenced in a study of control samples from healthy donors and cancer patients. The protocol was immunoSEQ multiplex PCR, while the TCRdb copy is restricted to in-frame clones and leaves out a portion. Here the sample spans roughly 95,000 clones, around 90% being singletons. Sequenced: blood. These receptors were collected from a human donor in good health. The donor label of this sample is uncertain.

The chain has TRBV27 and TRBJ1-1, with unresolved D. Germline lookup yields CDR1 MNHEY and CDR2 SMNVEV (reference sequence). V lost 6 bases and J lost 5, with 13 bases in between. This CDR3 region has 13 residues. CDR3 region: CASSPLGGTEAFF. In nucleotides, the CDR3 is TGTGCCAGCAGCCCCCTGGGAGGGACTGAAGCTTTCTTT.

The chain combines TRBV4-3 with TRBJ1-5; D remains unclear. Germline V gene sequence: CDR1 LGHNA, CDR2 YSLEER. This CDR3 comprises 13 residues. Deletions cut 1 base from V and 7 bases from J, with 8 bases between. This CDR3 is CASSQVAGQPQHF. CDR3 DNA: TGCGCCAGCAGCCAAGTCGCGGGCCAGCCCCAGCATTTT.

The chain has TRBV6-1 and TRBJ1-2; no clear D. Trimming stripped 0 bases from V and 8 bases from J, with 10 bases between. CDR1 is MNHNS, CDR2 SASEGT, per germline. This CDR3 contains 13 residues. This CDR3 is CASSEAAGGGYTF. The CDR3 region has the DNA TGTGCCAGCAGTGAAGCAGCAGGCGGAGGCTACACCTTC.

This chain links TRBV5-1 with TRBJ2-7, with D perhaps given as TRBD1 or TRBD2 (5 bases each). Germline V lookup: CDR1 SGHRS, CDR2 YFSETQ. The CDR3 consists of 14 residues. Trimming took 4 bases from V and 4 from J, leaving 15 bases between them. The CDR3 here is CASSPGTVMYEQYF. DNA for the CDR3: TGCGCCAGCAGCCCCGGGACGGTCATGTACGAGCAGTACTTC.

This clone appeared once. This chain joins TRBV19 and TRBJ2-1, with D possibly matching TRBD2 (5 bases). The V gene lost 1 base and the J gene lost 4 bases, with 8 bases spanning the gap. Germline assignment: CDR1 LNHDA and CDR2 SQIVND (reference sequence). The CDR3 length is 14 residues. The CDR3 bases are TGTGCCAGTAGTATAGGAGGAGGTTACAATGAGCAGTTCTTC. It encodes CASSIGGGYNEQFF.

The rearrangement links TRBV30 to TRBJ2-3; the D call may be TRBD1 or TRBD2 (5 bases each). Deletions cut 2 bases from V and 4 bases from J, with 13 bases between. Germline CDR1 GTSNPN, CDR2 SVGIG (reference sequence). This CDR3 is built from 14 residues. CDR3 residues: CAWSLDTGADTQYF. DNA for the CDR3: TGTGCCTGGAGTTTGGACACCGGGGCAGATACGCAGTATTTT.

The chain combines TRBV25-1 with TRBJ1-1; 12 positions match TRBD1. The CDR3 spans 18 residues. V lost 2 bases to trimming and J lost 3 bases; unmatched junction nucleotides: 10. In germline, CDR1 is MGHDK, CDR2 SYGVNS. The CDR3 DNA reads TGTGCCAGCAGTGAAGTCCCGGGACAGGGGGCCGGGGACACTGAAGCTTTCTTT. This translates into CASSEVPGQGAGDTEAFF. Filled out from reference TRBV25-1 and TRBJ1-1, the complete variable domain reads EADIYQTPRYLVIGTGKKITLECSQTMGHDKMYWYQQDPGMELHLIHYSYGVNSTEKGDLSSESTVSRIRTEHFPLTLESARPSHTSQYLCASSEVPGQGAGDTEAFFGQGTRLTVV.

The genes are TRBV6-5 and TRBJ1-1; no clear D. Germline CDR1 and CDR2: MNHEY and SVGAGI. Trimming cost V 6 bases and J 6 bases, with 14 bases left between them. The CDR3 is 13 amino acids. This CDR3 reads CASSPPAGSEAFF. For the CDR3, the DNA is TGTGCCAGCAGCCCACCTGCGGGATCTGAAGCTTTCTTT.

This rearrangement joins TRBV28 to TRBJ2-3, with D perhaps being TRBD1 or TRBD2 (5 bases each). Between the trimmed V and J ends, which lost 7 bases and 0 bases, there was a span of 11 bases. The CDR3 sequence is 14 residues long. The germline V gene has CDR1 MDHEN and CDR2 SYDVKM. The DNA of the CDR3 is TGTGCCAGCACTTGGGACCTGAGCACAGATACGCAGTATTTT. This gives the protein CASTWDLSTDTQYF.

CDR3: CATRATSGANTGELFF. The DNA of the CDR3 is TGTGCCACCAGGGCAACTAGCGGAGCGAACACCGGGGAGCTGTTTTTT. V and J are TRBV24-1 and TRBJ2-2; 8 bases line up with TRBD2. The CDR3 spans 16 residues. Trimming cost V 7 bases and J 0 bases; bases outside gene matches: 6. Germline-derived CDR1 and CDR2 are KGHDR and SFDVKD.

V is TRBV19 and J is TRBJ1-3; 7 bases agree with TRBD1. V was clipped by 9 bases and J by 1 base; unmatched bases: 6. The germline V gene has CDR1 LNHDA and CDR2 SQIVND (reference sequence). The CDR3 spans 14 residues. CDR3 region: CASKTGSSGNTIYF. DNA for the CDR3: TGTGCCAGCAAGACAGGGTCTTCTGGAAACACCATATATTTT.

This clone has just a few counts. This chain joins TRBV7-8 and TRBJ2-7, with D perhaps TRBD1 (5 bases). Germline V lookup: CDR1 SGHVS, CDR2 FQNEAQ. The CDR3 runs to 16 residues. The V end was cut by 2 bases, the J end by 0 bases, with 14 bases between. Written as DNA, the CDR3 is TGTGCCAGCAGCTTATGGGGCGGACCGAGCTCCTACGAGCAGTACGTC. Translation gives CASSLWGGPSSYEQYV.

Here the CDR3 reads CASSVESDSYEQYF. The DNA of the CDR3 is TGTGCCAGCAGCGTAGAGTCAGATTCCTACGAGCAGTACTTC. The gene calls are TRBV9 and TRBJ2-7; D unresolved. The V end lost 0 bases, the J end lost 1 base, and 8 bases lay between the germline ends. The germline V gene has CDR1 SGDLS and CDR2 YYNGEE. The CDR3 has 14 residues. Drawing the rest from reference TRBV9 and TRBJ2-7, the complete variable domain is DSGVTQTPKHLITATGQRVTLRCSPRSGDLSVYWYQQSLDQGLQFLIQYYNGEERAKGNILERFSAQQFPDLHSELNLSSLELGDSALYFCASSVESDSYEQYFGPGTRLTVT.

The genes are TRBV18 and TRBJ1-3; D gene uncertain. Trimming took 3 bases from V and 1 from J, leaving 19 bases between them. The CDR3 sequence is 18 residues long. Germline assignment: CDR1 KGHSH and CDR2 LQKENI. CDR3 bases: TGTGCCAGCTCACCTCCCTCTGATTCAGAATGGTCTGGAAACACCATATATTTT. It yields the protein CASSPPSDSEWSGNTIYF.

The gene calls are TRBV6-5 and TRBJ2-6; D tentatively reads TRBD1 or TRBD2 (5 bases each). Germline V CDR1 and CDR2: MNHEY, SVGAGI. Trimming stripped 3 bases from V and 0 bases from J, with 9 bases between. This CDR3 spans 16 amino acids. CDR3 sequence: CASSYGGGSGANVLTF. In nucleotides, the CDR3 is TGTGCCAGCAGTTATGGTGGGGGCTCTGGGGCCAACGTCCTGACTTTC.

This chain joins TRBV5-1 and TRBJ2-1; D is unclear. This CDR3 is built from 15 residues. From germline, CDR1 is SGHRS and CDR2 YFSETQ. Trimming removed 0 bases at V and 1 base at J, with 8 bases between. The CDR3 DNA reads TGCGCCAGCAGCTTGGTCTCTGCTTCCTACAATGAGCAGTTCTTC. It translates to CASSLVSASYNEQFF.